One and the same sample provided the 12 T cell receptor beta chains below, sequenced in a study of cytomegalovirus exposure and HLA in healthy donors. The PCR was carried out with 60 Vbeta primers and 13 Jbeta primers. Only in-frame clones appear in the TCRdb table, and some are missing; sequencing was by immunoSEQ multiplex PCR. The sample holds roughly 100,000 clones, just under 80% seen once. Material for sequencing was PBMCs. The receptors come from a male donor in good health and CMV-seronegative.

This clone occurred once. In nucleotides, the CDR3 is TGTGCCAGCAGCTCGGGACTAGTGCCTCTACAAGAGACCCAGTACTTC. This codes for CASSSGLVPLQETQYF. This chain links TRBV7-9 with TRBJ2-5; 8 nucleotides match TRBD2. There are 16 residues in the CDR3. Trimming took 4 bases from V and 2 from J; bases not matched to a gene: 9. Germline V gene data show CDR1 as SEHNR and CDR2 as FQNEAQ (reference sequence).

CDR3 residues: CATLGQTGGLSNEQFF. The CDR3 nucleotides are TGTGCCACCCTGGGGCAGACGGGAGGGCTAAGCAATGAGCAGTTCTTC. The chain is built from TRBV27 and TRBJ2-1; 8 bases line up with TRBD2. CDR1 is MNHEY, CDR2 SMNVEV, per germline (reference sequence). With 10 bases clipped from V and 6 bases from J, the junction kept 17 bases outside the gene matches. The CDR3 spans 16 residues.

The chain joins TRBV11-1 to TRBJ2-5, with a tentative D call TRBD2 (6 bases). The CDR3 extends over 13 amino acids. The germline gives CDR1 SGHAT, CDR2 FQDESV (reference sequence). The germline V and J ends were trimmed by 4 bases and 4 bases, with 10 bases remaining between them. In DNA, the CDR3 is TGTGCCAGCAGCTATCCGGGAGCAGAGACCCAGTACTTC. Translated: CASSYPGAETQYF. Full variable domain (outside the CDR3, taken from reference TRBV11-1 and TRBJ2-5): EAEVAQSPRYKITEKSQAVAFWCDPISGHATLYWYRQILGQGPELLVQFQDESVVDDSQLPKDRFSAERLKGVDSTLKIQPAELGDSAMYLCASSYPGAETQYFGPGTRLLVL.

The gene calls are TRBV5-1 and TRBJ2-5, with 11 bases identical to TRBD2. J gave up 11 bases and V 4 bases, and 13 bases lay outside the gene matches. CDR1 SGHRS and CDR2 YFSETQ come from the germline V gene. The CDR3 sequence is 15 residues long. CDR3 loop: CASSEGLADAWEQYF. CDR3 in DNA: TGCGCCAGCAGCGAGGGACTAGCGGACGCCTGGGAGCAGTACTTC. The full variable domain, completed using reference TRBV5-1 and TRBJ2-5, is KAGVTQTPRYLIKTRGQQVTLSCSPISGHRSVSWYQQTPGQGLQFLFEYFSETQRNKGNFPGRFSGRQFSNSRSEMNVSTLELGDSALYLCASSEGLADAWEQYFGPGTRLLVL.

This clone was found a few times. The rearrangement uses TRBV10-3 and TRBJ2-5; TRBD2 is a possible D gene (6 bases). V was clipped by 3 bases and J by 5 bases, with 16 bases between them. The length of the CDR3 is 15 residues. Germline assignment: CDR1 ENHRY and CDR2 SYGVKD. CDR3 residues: CAISDTVGGAETQYF. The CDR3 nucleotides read TGTGCCATCAGTGATACGGTCGGGGGAGCGGAGACCCAGTACTTC.

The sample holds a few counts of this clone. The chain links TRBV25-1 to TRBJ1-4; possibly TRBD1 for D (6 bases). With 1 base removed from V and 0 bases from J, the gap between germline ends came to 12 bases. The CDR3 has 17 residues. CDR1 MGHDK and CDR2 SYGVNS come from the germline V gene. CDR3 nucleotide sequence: TGTGCCAGCAGTGAATTTAGGACAGACTCAACTAATGAAAAACTGTTTTTT. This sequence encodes CASSEFRTDSTNEKLFF.

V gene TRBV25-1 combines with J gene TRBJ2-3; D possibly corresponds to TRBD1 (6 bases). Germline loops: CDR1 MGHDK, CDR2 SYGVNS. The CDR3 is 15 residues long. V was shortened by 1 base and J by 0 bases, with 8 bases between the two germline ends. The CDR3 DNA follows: TGTGCCAGCAGTGAATTAGGGGGTAGCACAGATACGCAGTATTTT. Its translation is CASSELGGSTDTQYF.

The DNA for the CDR3 is TGTGCCAGCAGTTTCGAGGTGGGAGAAGGCACCGGGGAGCTGTTTTTT. This codes for CASSFEVGEGTGELFF. The J gene is TRBJ2-2, the V gene TRBV28, with D maybe TRBD2 (5 bases). CDR1 is MDHEN, CDR2 SYDVKM, per germline. V was cut by 3 bases and J by 4 bases, with 15 bases left in between. This CDR3 comprises 16 residues.

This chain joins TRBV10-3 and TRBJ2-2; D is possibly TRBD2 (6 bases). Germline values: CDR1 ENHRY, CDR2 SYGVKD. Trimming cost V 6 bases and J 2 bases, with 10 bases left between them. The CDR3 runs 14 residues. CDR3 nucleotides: TGTGCCATCAGGGGGGACTCAAACACCGGGGAGCTGTTTTTT. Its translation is CAIRGDSNTGELFF.

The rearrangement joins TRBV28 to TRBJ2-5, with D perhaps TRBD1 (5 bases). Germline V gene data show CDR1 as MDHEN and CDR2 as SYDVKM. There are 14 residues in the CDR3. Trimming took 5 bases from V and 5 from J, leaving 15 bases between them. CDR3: CASSAPQGWETQYF. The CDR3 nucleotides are TGTGCCAGCAGTGCCCCGCAGGGTTGGGAGACCCAGTACTTC.

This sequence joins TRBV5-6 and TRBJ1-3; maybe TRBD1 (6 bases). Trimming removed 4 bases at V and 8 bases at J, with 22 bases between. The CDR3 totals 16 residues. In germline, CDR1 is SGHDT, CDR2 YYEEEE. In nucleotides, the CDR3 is TGTGCCAGCAGCCCGGTTGGGGGCCCACCTAGTGACACCATATATTTT. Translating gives CASSPVGGPPSDTIYF.

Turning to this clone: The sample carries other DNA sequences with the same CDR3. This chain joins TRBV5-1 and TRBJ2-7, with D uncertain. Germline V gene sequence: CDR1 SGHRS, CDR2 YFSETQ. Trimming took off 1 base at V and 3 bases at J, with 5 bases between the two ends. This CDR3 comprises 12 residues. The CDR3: CASSLPSYEQYF. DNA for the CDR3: TGCGCCAGCAGCTTGCCCAGCTACGAGCAGTACTTC.